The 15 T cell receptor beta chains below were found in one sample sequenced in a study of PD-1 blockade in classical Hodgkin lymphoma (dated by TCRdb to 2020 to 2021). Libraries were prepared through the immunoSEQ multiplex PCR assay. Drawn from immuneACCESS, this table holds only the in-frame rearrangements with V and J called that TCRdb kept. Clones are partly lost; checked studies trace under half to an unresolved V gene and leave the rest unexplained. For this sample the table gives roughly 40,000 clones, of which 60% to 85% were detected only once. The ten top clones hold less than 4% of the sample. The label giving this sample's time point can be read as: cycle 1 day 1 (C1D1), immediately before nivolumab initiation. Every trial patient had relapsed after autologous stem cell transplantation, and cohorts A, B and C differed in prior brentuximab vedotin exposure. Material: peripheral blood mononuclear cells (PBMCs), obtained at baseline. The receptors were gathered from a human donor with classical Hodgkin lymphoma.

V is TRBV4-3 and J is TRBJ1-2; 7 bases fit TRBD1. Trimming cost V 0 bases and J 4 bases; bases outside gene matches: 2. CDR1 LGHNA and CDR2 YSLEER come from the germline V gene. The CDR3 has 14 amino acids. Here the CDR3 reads CASSQENRGYGYTF. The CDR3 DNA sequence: TGCGCCAGCAGCCAAGAAAACAGGGGCTATGGCTACACCTTC.

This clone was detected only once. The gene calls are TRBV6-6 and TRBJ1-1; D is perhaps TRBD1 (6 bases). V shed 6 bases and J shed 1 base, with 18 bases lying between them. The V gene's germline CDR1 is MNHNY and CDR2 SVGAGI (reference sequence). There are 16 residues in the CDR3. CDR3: CASSEFDKGGNTEAFF. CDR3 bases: TGTGCCAGCAGCGAGTTCGACAAGGGGGGGAACACTGAAGCTTTCTTT.

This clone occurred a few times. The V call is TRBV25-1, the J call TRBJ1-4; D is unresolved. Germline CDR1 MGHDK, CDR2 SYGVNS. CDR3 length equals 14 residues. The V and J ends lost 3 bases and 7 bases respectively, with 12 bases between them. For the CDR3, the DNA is TGTGCCAGCAGTGATGAGGCGGACCTTGAAAAACTGTTTTTT. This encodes CASSDEADLEKLFF.

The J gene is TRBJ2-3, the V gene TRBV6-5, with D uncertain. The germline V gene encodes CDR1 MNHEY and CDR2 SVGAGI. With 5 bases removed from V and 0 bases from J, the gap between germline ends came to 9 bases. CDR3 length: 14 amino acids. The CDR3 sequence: CASSHNPSTDTQYF. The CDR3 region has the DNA TGTGCCAGCAGTCACAACCCTAGCACAGATACGCAGTATTTT.

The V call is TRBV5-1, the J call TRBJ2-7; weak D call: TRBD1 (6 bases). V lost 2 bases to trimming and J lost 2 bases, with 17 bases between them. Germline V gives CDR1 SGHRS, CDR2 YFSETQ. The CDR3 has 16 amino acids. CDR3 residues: CASSFYPRGVPYEQYF. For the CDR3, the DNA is TGCGCCAGCAGCTTTTATCCCAGGGGCGTTCCCTACGAGCAGTACTTC.

CDR3 sequence: CATGVRGVNTEAFF. The CDR3 bases are TGTGCCACGGGGGTCAGGGGAGTGAACACTGAAGCTTTCTTT. The chain uses TRBV10-3 and TRBJ1-1; D perhaps matches TRBD1 (6 bases). Deletions cut 10 bases from V and 0 bases from J, with 15 bases between. The CDR3 runs 14 residues. Looked up from germline, CDR1 is ENHRY and CDR2 is SYGVKD.

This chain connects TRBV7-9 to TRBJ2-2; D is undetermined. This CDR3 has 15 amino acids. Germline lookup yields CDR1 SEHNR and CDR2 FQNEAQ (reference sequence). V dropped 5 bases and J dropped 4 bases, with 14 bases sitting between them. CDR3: CASSPRPAVTGELFF. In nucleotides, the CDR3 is TGTGCCAGCAGCCCCCGACCGGCCGTCACCGGGGAGCTGTTTTTT.

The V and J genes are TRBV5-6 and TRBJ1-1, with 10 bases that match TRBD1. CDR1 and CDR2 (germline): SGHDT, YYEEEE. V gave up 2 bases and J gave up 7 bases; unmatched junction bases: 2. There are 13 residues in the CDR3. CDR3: CASSFGTGDEAFF. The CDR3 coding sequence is TGTGCCAGCAGCTTCGGGACAGGGGATGAAGCTTTCTTT.

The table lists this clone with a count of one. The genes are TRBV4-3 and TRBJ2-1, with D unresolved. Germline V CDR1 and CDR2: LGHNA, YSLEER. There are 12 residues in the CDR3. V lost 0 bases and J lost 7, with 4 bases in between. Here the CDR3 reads CASSQDWNEQFF. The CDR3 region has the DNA TGCGCCAGCAGCCAAGACTGGAATGAGCAGTTCTTC.

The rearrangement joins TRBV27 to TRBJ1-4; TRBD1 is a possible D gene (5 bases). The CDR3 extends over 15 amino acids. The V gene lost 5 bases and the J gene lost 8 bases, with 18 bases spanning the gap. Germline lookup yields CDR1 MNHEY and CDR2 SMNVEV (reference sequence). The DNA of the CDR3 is TGTGCCAGCAGTGGGGGGTGGGAGCCCCGGGAAAAACTGTTTTTT. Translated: CASSGGWEPREKLFF.

The CDR3 reads CASTQGGTINEQFF. CDR3 bases: TGTGCCAGCACACAGGGGGGTACGATCAATGAGCAGTTCTTC. The J gene is TRBJ2-1, the V gene TRBV19, with TRBD1 matching 8 bases. V gave up 9 bases and J gave up 6 bases; unmatched junction bases: 10. Germline lookup yields CDR1 LNHDA and CDR2 SQIVND (reference sequence). The CDR3 consists of 14 residues.

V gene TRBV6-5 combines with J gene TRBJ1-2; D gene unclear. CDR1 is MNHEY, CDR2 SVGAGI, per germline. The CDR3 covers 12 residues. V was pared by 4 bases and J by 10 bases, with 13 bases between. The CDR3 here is CASSSLGSDYTF. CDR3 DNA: TGTGCCAGCAGTTCCCTGGGGTCGGACTACACCTTC.

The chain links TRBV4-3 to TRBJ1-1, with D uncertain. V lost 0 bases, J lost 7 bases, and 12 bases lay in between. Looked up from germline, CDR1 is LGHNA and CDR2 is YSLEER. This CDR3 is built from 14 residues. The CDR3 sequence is CASSQEMDSSEAFF. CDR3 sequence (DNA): TGCGCCAGCAGCCAAGAGATGGACTCTAGTGAAGCTTTCTTT.

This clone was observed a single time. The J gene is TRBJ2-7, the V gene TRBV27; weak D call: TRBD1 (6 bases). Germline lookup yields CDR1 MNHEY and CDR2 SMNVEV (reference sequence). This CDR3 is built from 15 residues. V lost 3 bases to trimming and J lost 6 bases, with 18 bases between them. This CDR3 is CASSFRGEMVSEQYF. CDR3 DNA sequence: TGTGCCAGCAGTTTCAGGGGCGAAATGGTGAGCGAGCAGTACTTC.

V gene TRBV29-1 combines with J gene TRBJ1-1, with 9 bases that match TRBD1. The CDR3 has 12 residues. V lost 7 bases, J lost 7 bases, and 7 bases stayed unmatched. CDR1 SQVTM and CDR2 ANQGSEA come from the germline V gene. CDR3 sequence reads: CSAVGQGDEAFF. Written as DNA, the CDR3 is TGCAGCGCCGTGGGACAGGGAGATGAAGCTTTCTTT.